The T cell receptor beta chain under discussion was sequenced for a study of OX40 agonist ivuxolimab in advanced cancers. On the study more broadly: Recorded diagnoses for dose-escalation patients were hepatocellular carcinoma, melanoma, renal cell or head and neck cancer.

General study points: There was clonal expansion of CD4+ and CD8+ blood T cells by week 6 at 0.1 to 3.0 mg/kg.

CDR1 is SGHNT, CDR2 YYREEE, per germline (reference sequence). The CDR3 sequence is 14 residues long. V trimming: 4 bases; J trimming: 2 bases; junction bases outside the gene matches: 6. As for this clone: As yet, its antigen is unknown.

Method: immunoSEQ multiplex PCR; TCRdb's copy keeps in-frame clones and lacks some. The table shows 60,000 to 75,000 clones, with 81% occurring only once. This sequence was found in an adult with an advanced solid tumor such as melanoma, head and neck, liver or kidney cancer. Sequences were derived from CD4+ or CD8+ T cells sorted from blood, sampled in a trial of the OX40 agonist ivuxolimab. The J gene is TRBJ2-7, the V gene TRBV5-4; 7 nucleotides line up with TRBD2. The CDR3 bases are TGTGCCAGCAGCCCGGGAGGAGGCCCCTACGAGCAGTACTTC. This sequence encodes CASSPGGGPYEQYF.